The 25 T cell receptor beta chains in this list originate from one sample, sequenced in a study of blood T cells in healthy people across ages. A J-beta primer mix and a sample-barcoded 5' primer were used in a second PCR of about 7 to 11 cycles. TCRdb used MiXCR to reprocess the 5' RACE reads, holding one entry per CDR3 protein. The table shows over a million distinct CDR3 sequences, with approximately 40% occurring only once. The sequenced sample consisted of blood. The receptors derive from a woman under 30 in good health.

This chain joins TRBV5-1 and TRBJ2-1, with 9 nucleotides matching TRBD1. Germline assignment: CDR1 SGHRS and CDR2 YFSETQ. V lost 4 bases, J lost 5 bases, and 4 bases stayed unmatched. This CDR3 is 14 amino acids long. CDR3 bases: TGCGCCAGCAGCGAGGGACAGGGCCACAATGAGCAGTTCTTC. It codes for CASSEGQGHNEQFF.

This chain uses TRBV29-1 with TRBJ2-3; TRBD1 aligns across 7 bases. Germline CDR1 is SQVTM and CDR2 is ANQGSEA. The CDR3 has 15 amino acids. With V trimmed by 5 bases and J by 1 base, 9 bases remained unmatched. CDR3 amino acids: CSVTGQEVGTDTQYF. The CDR3 DNA is TGCAGCGTTACCGGACAGGAAGTAGGCACAGATACGCAGTATTTT.

This clonotype has only a few counts. The chain carries TRBV12-3 or TRBV12-4 and TRBJ2-6; the D gene could be TRBD1 or TRBD2 (5 bases each). V was cut by 5 bases and J by 1 base, with 9 bases left in between. The CDR3 contains 15 residues. In DNA, the CDR3 is TGTGCCAGCAGTGCAGGGACGTCTGGGGCCAACGTCCTGACTTTC. Translation gives CASSAGTSGANVLTF.

The rearrangement uses TRBV12-3 or TRBV12-4 and TRBJ2-5; TRBD1 aligns across 7 bases. The CDR3 covers 14 residues. V trimming: 5 bases; J trimming: 4 bases; junction bases outside the gene matches: 7. For the CDR3, the DNA is TGTGCCAGCAGTACGGGACAGCCAGGAGAGACCCAGTACTTC. It specifies CASSTGQPGETQYF.

V usage is TRBV5-1 and J usage is TRBJ2-3, with 8 bases lining up with TRBD2. Germline assignment: CDR1 SGHRS and CDR2 YFSETQ. CDR3 length: 18 residues. Losses at the gene ends were 0 bases for V and 2 bases for J; bases not matched to a gene: 11. The CDR3 DNA sequence: TGCGCCAGCAGCTTGGCGGAGGTTGTCGGGGGGGCCACAGATACGCAGTATTTT. The encoded protein is CASSLAEVVGGATDTQYF.

This clonotype occurred a few times. The chain recombines TRBV10-3 with TRBJ2-1; a weak D match, TRBD2 (6 bases). V shed 2 bases and J shed 3 bases, with 14 bases lying between them. This CDR3 spans 16 amino acids. Germline CDR1 is ENHRY and CDR2 is SYGVKD. The CDR3: CAISEGTGYRYNEQFF. In DNA, the CDR3 is TGTGCCATCAGTGAGGGGACTGGCTACCGCTACAATGAGCAGTTCTTC.

This chain joins TRBV29-1 and TRBJ2-1, with D perhaps given as TRBD1 or TRBD2 (5 bases each). The CDR3 is 14 residues long. The germline V gene has CDR1 SQVTM and CDR2 ANQGSEA. V shed 5 bases and J shed 13 bases, with 24 bases lying between them. The CDR3 loop is CSVSLDLLRGTQFF. CDR3 bases: TGCAGCGTTTCTTTGGACCTGCTTCGAGGGACCCAGTTCTTC.

The gene calls are TRBV30 and TRBJ1-2, with no clear D. V was pared by 7 bases and J by 4 bases, with 16 bases between. This CDR3 spans 13 amino acids. Germline loops: CDR1 GTSNPN, CDR2 SVGIG (reference sequence). The chain's CDR3 is CAFLAGRLYGYTF. CDR3 nucleotide sequence: TGTGCCTTCTTAGCTGGCAGGCTCTATGGCTACACCTTC.

Worth noting for this clonotype: The junction and the germline gene differ at one end; a read error may be behind it. This rearrangement joins TRBV5-1 to TRBJ1-5, with D unclear. The germline gives CDR1 SGHRS, CDR2 YFSETQ. The CDR3 extends over 11 amino acids. CDR3 sequence: CAIPRNQPLHF. CDR3 DNA sequence: TGCGCCATCCCCCGGAATCAGCCCCTGCATTTT.

The V call is TRBV12-3 or TRBV12-4, the J call TRBJ2-4; no firm D call. The CDR3 has 14 amino acids. V lost 6 bases, J lost 8 bases, and 17 bases lay in between. The CDR3 DNA follows: TGTGCCAGCAGCTTCCGAAGCACCGGGCACATTCAGTACTTC. Translation gives CASSFRSTGHIQYF.

This clonotype was found a few times. The rearrangement links TRBV27 to TRBJ2-5; D is uncertain. The DNA end lines up better with TRBJ2-7; the J call may be wrong. Germline values: CDR1 MNHEY, CDR2 SMNVEV (reference sequence). This CDR3 spans 13 amino acids. The CDR3 is CASHGWGNYEQYF. Here the CDR3 DNA reads TGTGCCAGCCATGGATGGGGAAATTACGAGCAGTACTTC.

This clonotype was observed a handful of times. This sequence joins TRBV28 and TRBJ1-4; 11 bases align to TRBD1. This CDR3 is built from 22 residues. V was pared by 3 bases and J by 10 bases, with 28 bases of the junction left unmatched. Germline CDR1 reads MDHEN; CDR2 reads SYDVKM. The CDR3 DNA is TGTGCCAGCAGTTTCCACCACCTTTTGCTCCAGACTAACCGGGACAGGGGGTTAAAACTGTTTTTT. Its translation: CASSFHHLLLQTNRDRGLKLFF.

This clonotype was counted a few times. The V call is TRBV10-3, the J call TRBJ2-3, with a possible D match to TRBD1 (6 bases). This CDR3 is built from 12 residues. Germline V gene lookup returns CDR1 ENHRY and CDR2 SYGVKD. Deletions cut 6 bases from V and 6 bases from J, with 10 bases between. In DNA form, the CDR3 reads TGTGCCATCAGACAAACAGGGGATACGCAGTATTTT. Residues: CAIRQTGDTQYF.

This clonotype showed up just a few times. J is TRBJ2-1 and V is TRBV14, with unresolved D. The CDR3 totals 17 residues. CDR1 is SGHDN, CDR2 FVKESK, per germline. The ends were cut back, 1 base at V and 1 base at J, with 14 bases in the middle. DNA for the CDR3: TGTGCCAGCAGCCAAGTTTCCGGGTCGACGTCCTACAATGAGCAGTTCTTC. It encodes CASSQVSGSTSYNEQFF.

This clonotype has more than one count but fewer than ten. The rearrangement joins TRBV20-1 to TRBJ1-6, with TRBD1 matching over 7 bases. From germline, CDR1 is DFQATT and CDR2 SNEGSKA (reference sequence). CDR3 length: 15 residues. The V and J ends lost 5 bases and 6 bases, in that order; junction bases with no gene match: 10. In DNA form, the CDR3 reads TGCAGTGCTTGCAACACAGGGGAGCGTAATTCACCCCTCCACTTT. The encoded protein is CSACNTGERNSPLHF.

V usage is TRBV6-5 and J usage is TRBJ2-1; the match to TRBD2 covers 13 bases. The V gene's germline CDR1 is MNHEY and CDR2 SVGAGI. This CDR3 spans 20 amino acids. The ends lost 2 bases at V and 4 bases at J; junction bases unmatched: 14. The CDR3 loop reads CASSYPSGTSGEGRYNEQFF. The CDR3 DNA reads TGTGCCAGCAGTTACCCCTCCGGGACTAGCGGGGAAGGGAGGTACAATGAGCAGTTCTTC.

The rearrangement links TRBV20-1 to TRBJ2-3, with a weak D call TRBD2 (5 bases). In germline, CDR1 is DFQATT, CDR2 SNEGSKA (reference sequence). V was cut by 0 bases and J by 2 bases, with 6 bases left in between. The CDR3 loop spans 13 amino acids. CDR3 sequence reads: CSARDRDTDTQYF. The CDR3 DNA reads TGCAGTGCTAGAGACCGGGACACAGATACGCAGTATTTT.

This chain links TRBV6-1 with TRBJ1-5, with 11 nucleotides matching TRBD1. V lost 1 base, J lost 14 bases, and 13 bases stayed unmatched. CDR1 is MNHNS, CDR2 SASEGT, per germline. The CDR3 is 16 amino acids. The CDR3 coding sequence is TGTGCCAGCAGTGAAGTCCCGGGACAGGGGGAGGTTCCGAAGCATTTT. Protein: CASSEVPGQGEVPKHF.

The chain uses TRBV29-1 and TRBJ2-2, with D uncertain. Trimming stripped 6 bases from V and 6 bases from J, with 11 bases between. Germline V lookup: CDR1 SQVTM, CDR2 ANQGSEA. CDR3 size: 12 residues. CDR3 nucleotides: TGCAGCGTACTTCTGGGTGCCGGGGAGCTGTTTTTT. Protein: CSVLLGAGELFF.

This clonotype was detected only a few times. The chain combines TRBV21-1 with TRBJ2-1; the table's D call of TRBD1 was not tested on the DNA. TRBV21-1 is classified as a pseudogene. The CDR3 has 18 residues. CDR3 amino acids: CASSIEKGGRESYNEQFF. The CDR3, as DNA: TGTGCCAGCAGCATTGAAAAGGGGGGGCGGGAGTCCTACAATGAGCAGTTCTTC.

This clonotype has more than one count but fewer than ten. The chain links TRBV6-5 to TRBJ2-1; TRBD1 is a possible D gene (5 bases). Germline loops: CDR1 MNHEY, CDR2 SVGAGI. V shed 0 bases and J shed 5 bases, with 11 bases lying between them. This CDR3 is 15 amino acids long. CDR3 sequence (DNA): TGTGCCAGCAGTTACTCGTGGGGCACCGACAATGAGCAGTTCTTC. Its translation is CASSYSWGTDNEQFF.

As for this clonotype: A read error may account for a junction end that differs from germline. The rearrangement uses TRBV5-1 and TRBJ2-5; unclear D gene. The CDR3 length is 12 residues. Germline assignment: CDR1 SGHRS and CDR2 YFSETQ. The CDR3 DNA sequence: TGCGTCAGCAGCTTGACCGTGGAGACCCAGTACTTC. Translated, it gives CVSSLTVETQYF.

This sequence joins TRBV20-1 and TRBJ2-2; no clear D. Deletions cut 5 bases from V and 6 bases from J, with 7 bases between. Germline CDR1 reads DFQATT; CDR2 reads SNEGSKA (reference sequence). The CDR3 is made up of 11 amino acids. CDR3 amino acids: CSAQLSGELFF. CDR3 DNA sequence: TGCAGTGCTCAATTGTCCGGGGAGCTGTTTTTT.

In this sample, this clonotype turned up a few times. The chain couples TRBV10-1 to TRBJ2-3; 8 positions match TRBD1. The J segment lost 2 bases and the V segment lost 6 bases, leaving 4 bases of the junction unmatched. This CDR3 has 14 residues. Germline V gene lookup returns CDR1 WNHNN and CDR2 SYGVQD (reference sequence). CDR3: CASSGQGNTDTQYF. In DNA, the CDR3 is TGCGCCAGCAGCGGACAGGGAAACACAGATACGCAGTATTTT.

V gene TRBV6-5 combines with J gene TRBJ1-2; D gene uncertain. V lost 0 bases and J 0 bases, leaving 14 bases between the germline ends. CDR1 MNHEY and CDR2 SVGAGI come from the germline V gene. This CDR3 spans 17 amino acids. CDR3 DNA: TGTGCCAGCAGTTACTCGGGGAAGGCGACAACTAACTATGGCTACACCTTC. This translates into CASSYSGKATTNYGYTF.